The 16 T cell receptor beta chains in this list originate from one sample, sequenced in a study of long-term antiretroviral therapy in people with HIV. They ran version v3.0 of the immunoSEQ assay at survey level. Method: immunoSEQ multiplex PCR; TCRdb's copy keeps in-frame clones and lacks some. The sample contains roughly 27,000 clones, 85% of which appear only once. The material was unsorted PBMCs, obtained 2.3 years after starting antiretroviral therapy. The source of these receptors is a man between 35 and 55 years old with HIV.

The chain joins TRBV18 to TRBJ2-1; TRBD1 agrees at 9 bases. Germline V gene sequence: CDR1 KGHSH, CDR2 LQKENI. The CDR3 totals 15 residues. The trim removed 3 bases at V and 7 bases at J, leaving 7 bases unmatched. Written as DNA, the CDR3 is TGTGCCAGCTCACCCAACAGCGGACAGGGGAATGAGCAGTTCTTC. It translates to CASSPNSGQGNEQFF.

This sequence joins TRBV7-9 and TRBJ2-7; 8 nucleotides line up with TRBD1. There are 14 residues in the CDR3. The germline CDR1 and CDR2 sequences are SEHNR and FQNEAQ (reference sequence). With V trimmed by 0 bases and J by 4 bases, 2 bases remained unmatched. The CDR3 DNA is TGTGCCAGCAGCTTAGCGGGACAGGTTTACGAGCAGTACTTC. Translating it yields CASSLAGQVYEQYF.

The V and J genes are TRBV5-6 and TRBJ1-1, with unresolved D. CDR1 and CDR2 from the germline V gene are SGHDT and YYEEEE. Trimming stripped 8 bases from V and 10 bases from J, with 21 bases between. The length of the CDR3 is 13 residues. The CDR3 nucleotides are TGTGCCAGTATCAGGTCCGGCTTATGGGGAGCTTTCTTT. Translated, it gives CASIRSGLWGAFF.

The V gene is TRBV2, the J gene TRBJ1-2, with 7 bases fitting TRBD1. CDR1 is SNHLY, CDR2 FYNNEI, per germline. The CDR3 has 14 residues. J gave up 4 bases and V 8 bases, and 10 bases lay outside the gene matches. CDR3: CASEGGGGIYGYTF. The CDR3 DNA sequence: TGTGCCAGCGAGGGGGGAGGGGGCATCTATGGCTACACCTTC.

V usage is TRBV9 and J usage is TRBJ1-3; perhaps TRBD1 as D (5 bases). V lost 2 bases and J 8 bases, leaving 17 bases between the germline ends. From germline, CDR1 is SGDLS and CDR2 YYNGEE. This CDR3 contains 15 residues. CDR3 in DNA: TGTGCCAGCAGCGTCGGGGTGGGCCGAGGGGACACCATATATTTT. Its protein product is CASSVGVGRGDTIYF.

The chain uses TRBV9 and TRBJ1-2; D might be TRBD1 (6 bases). The germline gives CDR1 SGDLS, CDR2 YYNGEE. The CDR3 runs 12 residues. Trimming took 0 bases from V and 8 from J, leaving 8 bases between them. The CDR3 nucleotides are TGTGCCAGCAGCGTAGAAGGGGGAGGCTACACCTTC. Its protein is CASSVEGGGYTF.

The chain joins TRBV27 to TRBJ2-1, with 11 bases lining up with TRBD2. The J segment lost 4 bases and the V segment lost 5 bases, leaving 10 bases of the junction unmatched. The CDR3 is made up of 17 amino acids. Germline CDR1 MNHEY, CDR2 SMNVEV (reference sequence). Here the CDR3 DNA reads TGTGCCAGCAGTCCCACCGGGACTAGCGGTAATTACAATGAGCAGTTCTTC. This gives the protein CASSPTGTSGNYNEQFF.

The chain joins TRBV9 to TRBJ2-2; D is possibly TRBD2 (5 bases). CDR3 length: 15 residues. The V gene's germline CDR1 is SGDLS and CDR2 YYNGEE. The germline V and J ends were trimmed by 4 bases and 3 bases, with 13 bases remaining between them. The CDR3 DNA follows: TGTGCCAGCAGCCCCCGCGGAGGCGACACCGGGGAGCTGTTTTTT. It yields the protein CASSPRGGDTGELFF.

The chain couples TRBV2 to TRBJ2-2; perhaps TRBD2 as D (6 bases). The V gene lost 6 bases and the J gene lost 2 bases, with 13 bases spanning the gap. The CDR3 covers 15 residues. Germline CDR1 reads SNHLY; CDR2 reads FYNNEI. The CDR3 loop is CASRARDVNTGELFF. CDR3 sequence (DNA): TGTGCCAGCAGGGCGCGGGACGTAAACACCGGGGAGCTGTTTTTT.

J is TRBJ2-7 and V is TRBV2; D is unclear. The CDR3 runs 14 residues. The V end was cut by 1 base, the J end by 6 bases, with 13 bases between. CDR1 is SNHLY and CDR2 is FYNNEI in the germline V gene. This chain's CDR3 is CASSEEVSSGEQYF. For the CDR3, the DNA is TGTGCCAGCAGTGAAGAGGTTTCATCGGGCGAGCAGTACTTC.

The V gene is TRBV5-1, the J gene TRBJ2-7; tentative D call: TRBD1 (5 bases). Trimming shortened V by 2 bases and J by 7 bases, and 16 bases separated the two germline ends. The CDR3 runs to 14 residues. CDR1 is SGHRS and CDR2 is YFSETQ in the germline V gene. The CDR3 loop reads CASSFYTSGMEQYF. In nucleotides, the CDR3 is TGCGCCAGCAGCTTTTACACTTCAGGGATGGAGCAGTACTTC. The variable domain in full, with the rest retrieved from reference TRBV5-1 and TRBJ2-7, is KAGVTQTPRYLIKTRGQQVTLSCSPISGHRSVSWYQQTPGQGLQFLFEYFSETQRNKGNFPGRFSGRQFSNSRSEMNVSTLELGDSALYLCASSFYTSGMEQYFGPGTRLTVT.

This rearrangement joins TRBV6-5 to TRBJ1-6; 7 nucleotides agree with TRBD1. Germline trimming cut 2 bases from V and 12 bases from J; bases unmatched to any gene: 7. CDR1 is MNHEY and CDR2 is SVGAGI in the germline V gene. The CDR3 runs to 14 residues. As DNA, the CDR3 is TGTGCCAGCAGTTACGAACAGGGGCCCCAACCCCTCCACTTT. Amino acid sequence: CASSYEQGPQPLHF.

The chain joins TRBV6-5 to TRBJ2-7; a weak D match, TRBD2 (5 bases). CDR1 and CDR2 from the germline V gene are MNHEY and SVGAGI. The V and J ends lost 2 bases and 3 bases respectively, with 8 bases between them. This CDR3 is 13 amino acids long. The CDR3 DNA follows: TGTGCCAGCAGTTACCAGGCGGGCTACGAGCAGTACTTC. This codes for CASSYQAGYEQYF.

The gene calls are TRBV6-6 and TRBJ2-3, with D hard to call. Per the germline V gene, CDR1 is MNHNY and CDR2 is SVGAGI (reference sequence). This CDR3 is 14 amino acids long. V was shortened by 2 bases and J by 0 bases, with 6 bases between the two germline ends. CDR3 nucleotides: TGTGCCAGCAGTTACAGCGCTAGCACAGATACGCAGTATTTT. Amino acids: CASSYSASTDTQYF.

The chain combines TRBV5-1 with TRBJ1-2; the D gene is possibly TRBD1 (5 bases). In germline, CDR1 is SGHRS, CDR2 YFSETQ. The V end lost 5 bases, the J end lost 4 bases, and 12 bases lay between the germline ends. The CDR3 length is 13 residues. The CDR3 loop reads CASSPAGLYGYTF. CDR3 DNA sequence: TGCGCCAGCAGTCCTGCGGGGCTCTATGGCTACACCTTC.

J is TRBJ2-3 and V is TRBV5-1, with TRBD1 identical over 7 bases. V was pared by 5 bases and J by 6 bases, with 21 bases of the junction left unmatched. The germline CDR1 and CDR2 sequences are SGHRS and YFSETQ. The CDR3 sequence is 18 residues long. CDR3 DNA sequence: TGCGCCAGCAGACTTTCTAGGTGGGGTACAGGGGATGGTGATACGCAGTATTTT. Translated, it gives CASRLSRWGTGDGDTQYF.